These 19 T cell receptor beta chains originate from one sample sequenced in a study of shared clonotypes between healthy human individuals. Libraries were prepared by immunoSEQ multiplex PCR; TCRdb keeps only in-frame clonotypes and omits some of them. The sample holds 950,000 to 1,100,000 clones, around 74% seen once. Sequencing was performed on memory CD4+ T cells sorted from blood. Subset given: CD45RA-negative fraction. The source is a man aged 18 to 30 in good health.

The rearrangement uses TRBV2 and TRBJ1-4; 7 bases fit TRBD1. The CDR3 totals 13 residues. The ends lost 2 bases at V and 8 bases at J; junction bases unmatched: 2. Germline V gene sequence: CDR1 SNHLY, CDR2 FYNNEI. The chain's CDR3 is CASSEQGDEKLFF. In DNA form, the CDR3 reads TGTGCCAGCAGTGAACAGGGGGACGAAAAACTGTTTTTT.

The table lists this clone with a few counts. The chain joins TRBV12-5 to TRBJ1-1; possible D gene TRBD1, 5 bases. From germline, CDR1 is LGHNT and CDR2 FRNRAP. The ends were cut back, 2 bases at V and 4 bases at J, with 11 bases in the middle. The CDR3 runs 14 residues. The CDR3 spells CASGLSTGGTEAFF. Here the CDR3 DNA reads TGTGCTAGTGGTTTGTCGACTGGGGGCACTGAAGCTTTCTTT.

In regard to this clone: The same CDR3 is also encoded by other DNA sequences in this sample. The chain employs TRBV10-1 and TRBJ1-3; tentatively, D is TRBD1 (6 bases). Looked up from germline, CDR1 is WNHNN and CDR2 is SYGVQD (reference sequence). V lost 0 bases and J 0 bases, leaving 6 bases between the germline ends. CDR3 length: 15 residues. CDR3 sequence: CASSESGGSGNTIYF. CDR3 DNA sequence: TGCGCCAGCAGTGAGTCAGGGGGCTCTGGAAACACCATATATTTT.

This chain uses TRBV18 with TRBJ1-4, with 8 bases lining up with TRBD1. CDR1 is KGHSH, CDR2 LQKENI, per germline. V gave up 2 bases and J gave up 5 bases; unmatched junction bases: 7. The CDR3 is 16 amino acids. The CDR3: CASSPNRSGGNEKLFF. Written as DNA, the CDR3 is TGTGCCAGCTCACCAAACCGGTCAGGGGGCAATGAAAAACTGTTTTTT.

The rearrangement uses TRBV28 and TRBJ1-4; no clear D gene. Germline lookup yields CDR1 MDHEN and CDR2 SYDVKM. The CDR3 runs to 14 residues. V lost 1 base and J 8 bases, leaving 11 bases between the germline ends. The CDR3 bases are TGTGCCAGCAGTTTATCGGCAACCTGGGAAAAACTGTTTTTT. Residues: CASSLSATWEKLFF.

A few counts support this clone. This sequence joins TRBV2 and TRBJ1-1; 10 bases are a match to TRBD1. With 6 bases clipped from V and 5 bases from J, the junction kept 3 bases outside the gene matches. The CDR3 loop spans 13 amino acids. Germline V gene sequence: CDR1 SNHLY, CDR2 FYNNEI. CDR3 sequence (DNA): TGTGCCAGCAGGAGACAGGGGGCAACTGAAGCTTTCTTT. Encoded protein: CASRRQGATEAFF.

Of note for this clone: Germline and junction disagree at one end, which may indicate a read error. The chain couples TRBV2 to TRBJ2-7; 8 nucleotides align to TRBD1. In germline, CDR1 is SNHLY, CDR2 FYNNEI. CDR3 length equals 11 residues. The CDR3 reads CASSEVSDRVF. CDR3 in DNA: TGTGCCAGCAGTGAAGTTTCGGACAGGGTATTC. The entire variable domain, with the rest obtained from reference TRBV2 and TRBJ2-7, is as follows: EPEVTQTPSHQVTQMGQEVILRCVPISNHLYFYWYRQILGQKVEFLVSFYNNEISEKSEIFDDQFSVERPDGSNFTLKIRSTKLEDSAMYFCASSEVSDRVFGPGTRLTVT.

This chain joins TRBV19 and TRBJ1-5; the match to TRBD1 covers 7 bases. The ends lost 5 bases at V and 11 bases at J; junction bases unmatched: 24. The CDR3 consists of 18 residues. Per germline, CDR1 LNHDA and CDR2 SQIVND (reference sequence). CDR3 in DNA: TGTGCCAGTAGTGCCCTAGACAGGGACCGGGTGACTCGTGCAACCCAGCATTTT. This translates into CASSALDRDRVTRATQHF.

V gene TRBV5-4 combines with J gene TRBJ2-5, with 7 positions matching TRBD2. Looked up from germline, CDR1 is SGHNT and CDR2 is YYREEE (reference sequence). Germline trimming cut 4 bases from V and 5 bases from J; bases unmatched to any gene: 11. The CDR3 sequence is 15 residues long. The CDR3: CASSVSSGGWETQYF. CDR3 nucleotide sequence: TGTGCCAGCAGCGTATCTAGCGGAGGATGGGAGACCCAGTACTTC.

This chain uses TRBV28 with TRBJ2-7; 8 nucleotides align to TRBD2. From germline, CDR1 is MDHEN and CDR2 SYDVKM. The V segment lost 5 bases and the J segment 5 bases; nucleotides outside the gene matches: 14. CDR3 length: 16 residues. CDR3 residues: CASSLRISGGNDEQYF. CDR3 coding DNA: TGTGCCAGCAGTCTTAGGATCAGCGGGGGTAACGACGAGCAGTACTTC. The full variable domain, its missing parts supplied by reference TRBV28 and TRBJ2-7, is DVKVTQSSRYLVKRTGEKVFLECVQDMDHENMFWYRQDPGLGLRLIYFSYDVKMKEKGDIPEGYSVSREKKERFSLILESASTNQTSMYLCASSLRISGGNDEQYFGPGTRLTVT.

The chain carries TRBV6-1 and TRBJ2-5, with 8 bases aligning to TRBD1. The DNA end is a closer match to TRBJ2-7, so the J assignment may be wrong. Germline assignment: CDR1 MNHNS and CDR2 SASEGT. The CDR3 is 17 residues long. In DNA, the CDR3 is TGTGCCAGCAGTGAAGGGTTCGACAGGGGATTTTCCTACGAGCAGTACTTC. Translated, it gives CASSEGFDRGFSYEQYF.

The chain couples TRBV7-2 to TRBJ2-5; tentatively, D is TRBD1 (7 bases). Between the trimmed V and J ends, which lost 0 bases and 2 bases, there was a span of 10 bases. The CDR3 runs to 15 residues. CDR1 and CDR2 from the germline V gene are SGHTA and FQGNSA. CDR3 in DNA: TGTGCCAGCAGCTTAGCGCGGGGACAGCAAGAGACCCAGTACTTC. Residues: CASSLARGQQETQYF.

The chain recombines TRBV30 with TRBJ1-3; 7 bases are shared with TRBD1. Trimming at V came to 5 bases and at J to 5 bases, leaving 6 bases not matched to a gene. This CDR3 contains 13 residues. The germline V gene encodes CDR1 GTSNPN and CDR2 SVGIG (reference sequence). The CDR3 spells CAWEKGQRNTIYF. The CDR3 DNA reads TGTGCCTGGGAGAAGGGACAGCGAAACACCATATATTTT.

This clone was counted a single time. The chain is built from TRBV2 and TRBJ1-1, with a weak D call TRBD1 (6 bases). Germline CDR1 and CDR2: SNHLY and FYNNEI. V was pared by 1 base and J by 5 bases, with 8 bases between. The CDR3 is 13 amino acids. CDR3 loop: CASSEEGVTEAFF. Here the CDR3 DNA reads TGTGCCAGCAGTGAAGAGGGGGTAACTGAAGCTTTCTTT.

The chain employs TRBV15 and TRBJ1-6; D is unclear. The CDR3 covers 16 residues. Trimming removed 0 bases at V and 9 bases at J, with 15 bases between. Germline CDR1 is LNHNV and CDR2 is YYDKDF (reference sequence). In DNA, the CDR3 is TGTGCCACCAGCAGAGACCGACTCAAAGATGGTTCACCCCTCCACTTT. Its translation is CATSRDRLKDGSPLHF.

CDR3 loop: CASSPSSGDTGELFF. CDR3 sequence (DNA): TGTGCCAGCAGCCCCTCGTCGGGGGACACCGGGGAGCTGTTTTTT. The rearrangement joins TRBV7-3 to TRBJ2-2; the D gene is possibly TRBD2 (6 bases). The CDR3 sequence is 15 residues long. Germline-derived CDR1 and CDR2 are SGHTA and FQGTGA. V dropped 5 bases and J dropped 3 bases, with 13 bases sitting between them. Drawing the rest from reference TRBV7-3 and TRBJ2-2, the complete variable domain is GAGVSQTPSNKVTEKGKYVELRCDPISGHTALYWYRQSLGQGPEFLIYFQGTGAADDSGLPNDRFFAVRPEGSVSTLKIQRTERGDSAVYLCASSPSSGDTGELFFGEGSRLTVL.

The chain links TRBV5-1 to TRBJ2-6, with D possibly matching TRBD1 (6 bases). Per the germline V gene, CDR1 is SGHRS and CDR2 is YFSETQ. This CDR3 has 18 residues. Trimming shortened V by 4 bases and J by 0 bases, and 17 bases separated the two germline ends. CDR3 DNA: TGCGCCAGCAGCCCCTTGACAGGCAAATCCTCTGGGGCCAACGTCCTGACTTTC. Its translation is CASSPLTGKSSGANVLTF.

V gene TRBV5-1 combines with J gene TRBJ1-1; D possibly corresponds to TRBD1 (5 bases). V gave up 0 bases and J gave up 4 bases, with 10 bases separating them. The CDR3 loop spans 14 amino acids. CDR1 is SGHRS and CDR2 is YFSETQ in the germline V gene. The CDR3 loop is CASSLDAQGTEAFF. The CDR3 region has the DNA TGCGCCAGCAGCTTGGATGCCCAGGGCACTGAAGCTTTCTTT.

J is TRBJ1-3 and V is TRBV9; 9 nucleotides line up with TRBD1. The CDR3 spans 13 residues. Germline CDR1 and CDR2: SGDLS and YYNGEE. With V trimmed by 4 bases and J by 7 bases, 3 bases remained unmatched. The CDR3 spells CASSIGQGNTIYF. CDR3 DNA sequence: TGTGCCAGCAGCATCGGACAGGGGAACACCATATATTTT.